This T cell receptor beta chain was sequenced in a study of cytomegalovirus exposure and HLA in healthy donors. Broader study findings: In a later analysis, most CMV-associated TCR beta chains appeared HLA-restricted.

On this clone itself: The antigen is not known.

Researchers ran the PCR with 60 Vbeta and 13 Jbeta primers. TCRdb keeps only in-frame clones here, not all; method: immunoSEQ multiplex PCR. The sample lists roughly 140,000 clones, about four fifths occurring once. After removal of 0 bases from V and 3 bases from J, the junction contained 1 base not matched to a gene. The CDR3 extends over 15 amino acids. Germline-derived CDR1 and CDR2 are SGHRS and YFSETQ. What was sequenced was PBMCs. This TCR came from a man aged 50 or older in good health and CMV-seropositive. The chain has TRBV5-1 and TRBJ2-1; 9 nucleotides align to TRBD1. As DNA, the CDR3 is TGCGCCAGCAGCTTGGGGGACAGGGACTACAATGAGCAGTTCTTC. This gives the protein CASSLGDRDYNEQFF.